Sequencing of this T cell receptor (beta chain) was carried out in a study of OX40 agonist ivuxolimab in advanced cancers. About the study: It was ivuxolimab, an agonistic anti-OX40 (CD134) antibody, that patients were treated with.

V lost 6 bases and J lost 4, with 12 bases in between. Looked up from germline, CDR1 is MNHEY and CDR2 is SVGAGI. The CDR3 covers 13 residues. Here immunoSEQ multiplex PCR was the method, and the copy in TCRdb shows in-frame clones only, minus some. The data contain some 50,000 clones, 88% of them singletons. Prior autoimmune disease or systemic immunosuppression barred patients. The material sequenced was CD4+ or CD8+ T cells sorted from blood, taken in a trial of the OX40 agonist ivuxolimab. This sequence joins TRBV6-5 and TRBJ2-5; TRBD1 might be the D (6 bases). The TCR sequence derives from an adult with an advanced solid tumor such as melanoma, head and neck, liver or kidney cancer. CDR3 residues: CASRSTGPETQYF. In DNA, the CDR3 is TGTGCCAGCAGATCCACAGGGCCAGAGACCCAGTACTTC.